This T cell receptor (beta chain) was captured in a study of T-cell reconstitution after alpha-beta-depleted transplantation in children. Study-wide findings and caveats: About two months after transplant, alpha-beta T cells reportedly came from several hundred expanded graft clones. Certain patients had high TCRbeta diversity at day 60, and it came from recipient T cells and thymic progenitors that survived.

CDR1 and CDR2 (germline): KGHDR, SFDVKD. CDR3 length equals 16 residues. Points on this clonotype: The antigen is undetermined. The junction does not match germline at one end; this may be a read error.

Molecular barcoding with unique molecular identifiers was used for the TCRbeta library. TCRdb re-called the PCR reads through MiXCR, storing one row per CDR3 protein. The sample carries around 490,000 distinct CDR3 sequences, 9.5% to 12% recorded once. This specimen consisted of PBMCs, mostly from graft donor cells, obtained 180 days after TCRalphabeta/CD19-depleted stem cell transplant. This receptor was obtained from a female patient aged 2-10 years who had a stem cell transplant for aplastic anemia, so the T cells may come from the graft donor. The chain employs TRBV24-1 and TRBJ2-6; no clear D. This chain's CDR3 is CATSDPLLSGTNVLTF. The CDR3 nucleotides are TGTGCCACCAGTGATCCTCTACTGTCTGGGACCAACGTCCTGACTTTC.